This T cell receptor beta chain was identified in a study of blood T cell repertoires in COVID-19. The wider study: Specimens from acute and convalescent COVID-19 originated in the United States, Italy and Spain. Sources were T cells, B-cell-depleted T cells, or PBMCs; the material itself was cDNA or gDNA.

The V gene's germline CDR1 is SGHRS and CDR2 YFSETQ. CDR3 length equals 18 residues. Trimming took 2 bases from V and 0 from J; bases not matched to a gene: 10. The Seattle patients, enrolled during active infection, were followed longitudinally. Some clones are missing from TCRdb's copy, which holds only in-frame ones; the method was immunoSEQ multiplex PCR. There are about 170,000 clones in the sample; around 90% occur only once, and 2.5% to 3% lies in the top ten. The receptor's source is an elderly woman with COVID-19, enrolled during active disease. The sample taken for sequencing was peripheral blood. The chain recombines TRBV5-1 with TRBJ1-3; TRBD1 aligns across 8 bases. The CDR3 coding sequence is TGCGCCAGCAGCTTATCCGTCCAGGGGGCTATCTCTGGAAACACCATATATTTT. This translates into CASSLSVQGAISGNTIYF.